This T cell receptor beta chain was sequenced for a study of blood T cell repertoires in COVID-19. The data were produced by immunoSEQ multiplex PCR, yet TCRdb's version contains in-frame clones alone and is incomplete. Among fewer than 200,000 clones listed, 88% were seen once. The germline V gene has CDR1 LGHDT and CDR2 YNNKEL (reference sequence). The CDR3 is made up of 13 amino acids. Deletions cut 0 bases from V and 7 bases from J, with 9 bases between. This TCR was recovered from a man in his 60s with acute or convalescent COVID-19. The chain carries TRBV3-1 (or the pseudogene TRBV3-2) and TRBJ1-2; no reliable D call. Sequencing used peripheral blood. CDR3 sequence: CASSQDSVPGYTF. The CDR3, as DNA: TGTGCCAGCAGCCAAGATTCGGTTCCTGGCTACACCTTC.